This entry lists 7 T cell receptor beta chains sequenced from one sample in a study of regulatory T cells in long-lasting Graves disease. Relying on iRepertoire HTBI primers and Arm-PCR of CDR3 regions, the team built TCR beta libraries. TCRdb called the multiplex PCR reads again in MiXCR, with one record for every CDR3 protein. The table has 540,000 or so distinct CDR3 sequences, roughly 14% seen once. The time point: newly diagnosed GD, antithyroid drugs for less than 3 months. Preparation of the TCR library used RNA extracted from PBMCs. These data are also associated with another study on T cells in Graves' hyperthyroidism and ophthalmopathy.

This sample comprised peripheral blood mononuclear cells (PBMCs), obtained at new diagnosis, from a patient treated with antithyroid drugs. These receptors came from a man between 25 and 39 years old with Graves disease.

Many counts were recorded for this clonotype. This chain links TRBV5-6 with TRBJ2-1; 11 nucleotides line up with TRBD2. The CDR3 length is 17 residues. V gave up 4 bases and J gave up 0 bases; unmatched junction bases: 6. Germline assignment: CDR1 SGHDT and CDR2 YYEEEE. The CDR3 region has the DNA TGTGCCAGCAGCGATGTAGCGGGAGGGCCCTCCTACAATGAGCAGTTCTTC. It codes for CASSDVAGGPSYNEQFF.

In this sample, this clonotype turned up many times. The rearrangement uses TRBV9 and TRBJ2-2; D uncertain. The CDR3 is 15 amino acids. Trimming took 4 bases from V and 2 from J, leaving 12 bases between them. Germline V CDR1 and CDR2: SGDLS, YYNGEE. The CDR3 is CASSSGPVNTGELFF. CDR3 nucleotides: TGTGCCAGCAGCTCAGGCCCGGTAAACACCGGGGAGCTGTTTTTT.

This clonotype was observed at least ten times. This chain connects TRBV27 to TRBJ2-1; 8 bases fit TRBD2. The CDR3 is made up of 15 amino acids. Germline V gene sequence: CDR1 MNHEY, CDR2 SMNVEV (reference sequence). The CDR3 DNA reads TGTGTCTCGACCCGGCGGGCGGGAGGATCGAATGAGCAGTTCTTC. It yields the protein CVSTRRAGGSNEQFF.

This chain connects TRBV30 to TRBJ2-1; TRBD2 aligns across 12 bases. V shed 5 bases and J 5 bases; nucleotides not matched to a gene: 1. This CDR3 is 13 amino acids long. Germline loops: CDR1 GTSNPN, CDR2 SVGIG (reference sequence). CDR3 residues: CAWGLAGHNEQFF. CDR3 nucleotide sequence: TGTGCCTGGGGACTAGCGGGGCACAATGAGCAGTTCTTC.

This clonotype was counted between two and nine times. Mismatch with germline at one junction end may stem from a read error. The genes are TRBV20-1 and TRBJ1-5, with 8 bases that match TRBD1. The CDR3 contains 13 residues. Per the germline V gene, CDR1 is DFQATT and CDR2 is SNEGSKA (reference sequence). The DNA for the CDR3 is TGCAGTGCTACGGGACAGGTGAATCGGCCCCAGCATTTT. Its protein is CSATGQVNRPQHF.

This clonotype turned up a few times. This chain links TRBV5-1 with TRBJ2-6, with unresolved D. V lost 2 bases and J lost 4, with 19 bases in between. The CDR3 runs 18 residues. Germline values: CDR1 SGHRS, CDR2 YFSETQ. CDR3 amino acids: CASSFRTSPLEGANVLTF. In DNA, the CDR3 is TGCGCCAGCAGCTTTAGGACGTCGCCTTTGGAGGGGGCCAACGTCCTGACTTTC.

Points on this clonotype: Being one base from a much bigger clone, this may be a read error. This chain joins TRBV7-2 and TRBJ2-7; 8 bases align to TRBD1. CDR3 length equals 14 residues. The germline gives CDR1 SGHTA, CDR2 FQGNSA. Trimming removed 5 bases from V and 1 base from J; junction bases left unmatched: 4. CDR3 sequence (DNA): TGTACCAGCAGCAGCCGGGACAGGTCCTACGAGCAGTACTTC. This encodes CTSSSRDRSYEQYF.